The 9 T cell receptor beta chains below were found in one sample sequenced in a study of T cell repertoires and HLA-DP antigens. These receptors lack a known antigen. The data were produced by immunoSEQ multiplex PCR, yet TCRdb's version contains in-frame clones alone and is incomplete. This table holds over 60,000 clones, about 82% found once. Sequenced material: CD4+ T cells from PBMCs. All receptors derive from a man aged 55 to 69 in good health and CMV-seronegative.

The chain carries TRBV28 and TRBJ1-4; D not certain. Trimming cost V 2 bases and J 3 bases, with 10 bases left between them. The CDR3 consists of 15 residues. Germline-derived CDR1 and CDR2 are MDHEN and SYDVKM. The CDR3 spells CASSLVGRPNEKLFF. CDR3 DNA: TGTGCCAGCAGTTTAGTAGGGAGACCTAATGAAAAACTGTTTTTT.

The chain is built from TRBV4-1 and TRBJ1-5; weak D call: TRBD1 (6 bases). Germline CDR1 reads MGHRA; CDR2 reads YSYEKL. CDR3 length: 15 amino acids. Trimming removed 4 bases from V and 8 bases from J, with 18 bases in between. The CDR3 DNA sequence: TGCGCCAGCAGCCGTACCGGGACACCCCTTGAGCCCCAGCATTTT. Protein product: CASSRTGTPLEPQHF.

This rearrangement joins TRBV18 to TRBJ1-1; maybe TRBD1 (6 bases). This CDR3 region has 13 residues. The germline V gene encodes CDR1 KGHSH and CDR2 LQKENI. Trimming stripped 3 bases from V and 6 bases from J, with 11 bases between. CDR3: CASSPGGSAEAFF. CDR3 DNA sequence: TGTGCCAGCTCACCGGGGGGCTCTGCTGAAGCTTTCTTT. Based on the CDR3 plus reference TRBV18 and TRBJ1-1, the full variable domain is NAGVMQNPRHLVRRRGQEARLRCSPMKGHSHVYWYRQLPEEGLKFMVYLQKENIIDESGMPKERFSAEFPKEGPSILRIQQVVRGDSAAYFCASSPGGSAEAFFGQGTRLTVV.

This clone showed up just a few times. The chain has TRBV5-6 and TRBJ1-5, with a possible D match to TRBD1 (5 bases). The CDR3 has 17 residues. Germline V gives CDR1 SGHDT, CDR2 YYEEEE. The V end lost 0 bases, the J end lost 0 bases, and 13 bases lay between the germline ends. The CDR3 protein is CASSLEGRGYSNQPQHF. In nucleotides, the CDR3 is TGTGCCAGCAGCTTGGAGGGGCGCGGATATAGCAATCAGCCCCAGCATTTT.

The V call is TRBV9, the J call TRBJ1-4; D ambiguous. Trimming took 4 bases from V and 7 from J, leaving 11 bases between them. This CDR3 spans 13 amino acids. CDR1 and CDR2 from the germline V gene are SGDLS and YYNGEE. The chain's CDR3 is CASSPVEGEKLFF. The CDR3 coding sequence is TGTGCCAGCAGCCCCGTAGAAGGTGAAAAACTGTTTTTT.

CDR3 residues: CASSLRSGTGLEKLFF. CDR3 DNA sequence: TGCGCCAGCAGCTTGAGGTCCGGGACAGGCTTAGAAAAACTGTTTTTT. J is TRBJ1-4 and V is TRBV5-1, with TRBD1 matching 8 bases. This CDR3 comprises 16 residues. With 1 base clipped from V and 8 bases from J, the junction kept 10 bases outside the gene matches. Germline assignment: CDR1 SGHRS and CDR2 YFSETQ.

The chain couples TRBV2 to TRBJ2-1; TRBD1 matches at 9 bases. This CDR3 has 14 residues. From germline, CDR1 is SNHLY and CDR2 FYNNEI. After removal of 10 bases from V and 8 bases from J, the junction contained 12 bases not matched to a gene. This CDR3 is CATPMGQGKDEQFF. The DNA for the CDR3 is TGTGCCACCCCGATGGGACAGGGTAAAGATGAGCAGTTCTTC. Full variable domain (remainder filled in from reference TRBV2 and TRBJ2-1): EPEVTQTPSHQVTQMGQEVILRCVPISNHLYFYWYRQILGQKVEFLVSFYNNEISEKSEIFDDQFSVERPDGSNFTLKIRSTKLEDSAMYFCATPMGQGKDEQFFGPGTRLTVL.

The chain uses TRBV28 and TRBJ1-1; no definite D call. Germline CDR1 and CDR2: MDHEN and SYDVKM. V was cut by 3 bases and J by 5 bases, with 4 bases left in between. The CDR3 extends over 11 amino acids. CDR3 protein: CASSFSTEAFF. For the CDR3, the DNA is TGTGCCAGCAGTTTTTCAACTGAAGCTTTCTTT.

The chain joins TRBV9 to TRBJ1-2; tentative D call: TRBD1 (6 bases). This CDR3 has 16 amino acids. V dropped 0 bases and J dropped 3 bases, with 15 bases sitting between them. Germline V gives CDR1 SGDLS, CDR2 YYNGEE. The CDR3 loop reads CASSVDPYTGHYGYTF. The DNA of the CDR3 is TGTGCCAGCAGCGTAGACCCATACACAGGGCACTATGGCTACACCTTC.